This T cell receptor (beta chain) is from a study of T-cell reconstitution after alpha-beta-depleted transplantation in children. Using unique molecular identifiers, the investigators prepared the TCRbeta library. MiXCR, run by TCRdb on the PCR reads, gives a single entry per CDR3 protein. Among approximately 420,000 distinct CDR3 sequences listed, 11% were seen once. This CDR3 region has 12 residues. Trimming took 2 bases from V and 6 from J, leaving 6 bases between them. Germline loops: CDR1 SGHAT, CDR2 FQDESV (reference sequence). This sequence was found in a human donor who donated a stem cell graft to a child with acute myeloid leukemia. The sample in question was PBMCs from the stem cell graft donor, obtained from the stem cell graft. The rearrangement uses TRBV11-1 and TRBJ2-3; D unclear. CDR3 region: CASSLSEDTQYF. CDR3 coding DNA: TGTGCCAGCAGCTTATCAGAGGATACGCAGTATTTT. The complete variable domain, with remaining parts taken from reference TRBV11-1 and TRBJ2-3, reads EAEVAQSPRYKITEKSQAVAFWCDPISGHATLYWYRQILGQGPELLVQFQDESVVDDSQLPKDRFSAERLKGVDSTLKIQPAELGDSAMYLCASSLSEDTQYFGPGTRLTVL.